This TCR beta chain was captured by sequencing in a study of naive and memory T cell subsets. The study, taken as a whole, reports: No ground truth validated the naive and memory repertoire findings. Naive repertoires, especially CD8, held a few larger clonotypes, possibly memory cells re-expressing CD45RA. Expression changes during T cell differentiation may affect RNA-based TCR counts.

Details on this clonotype: No antigen is known for it.

V dropped 5 bases and J dropped 1; count of bases not matched to a gene: 9. The CDR3 sequence is 17 residues long. CDR1 is SEHNR, CDR2 FQNEAQ, per germline (reference sequence). After CD4 positive bead selection, the CD4-negative fraction gave CD8 T cells. Two oligonucleotides, mixed equimolar, formed the beta constant-region primer covering TRBC1 and TRBC2. The ligated cDNA underwent four PCR rounds using SP2 and nested alpha and beta constant-region primers. TCRdb re-derived calls from the UMI-ligation and nested PCR reads in MiXCR, one entry per CDR3 protein. In the table there are about 150,000 distinct CDR3 sequences, approximately 22% of which are singletons.

Sequencing was done on a sample of naive CD4+ T cells from blood. The chain uses TRBV7-9 and TRBJ2-2; 8 bases are shared with TRBD1. The TCR sequence derives from a human donor in good health. The CDR3 sequence: CASSLQGVLRNTGELFF. CDR3 coding DNA: TGTGCCAGCAGCCTACAGGGGGTCCTGCGGAACACCGGGGAGCTGTTTTTT.